The T cell receptor (beta chain) described here comes from a study of cytomegalovirus exposure and HLA in healthy donors. The PCR was carried out with 60 Vbeta primers and 13 Jbeta primers. Profiled with immunoSEQ multiplex PCR; TCRdb holds only in-frame clones, not every one. Of about 160,000 clones in the sample, 79% are singletons; the top ten hold around 6.3%. V shed 4 bases and J 6 bases; nucleotides not matched to a gene: 5. The CDR3 sequence is 15 residues long. In germline, CDR1 is MNHNS, CDR2 SASEGT. V is TRBV6-1 and J is TRBJ2-2, with 10 bases lining up with TRBD2. Input material: PBMCs. The TCR originated in a man in his forties or fifties in good health and CMV-seropositive. In DNA form, the CDR3 reads TGTGCCAGCAGTGTTGTAGCGGGAGGTCCCGGGGAGCTGTTTTTT. Translating gives CASSVVAGGPGELFF.